These T cell receptor beta chains were read from a single sample in a study of CD8 T cells in Susac syndrome. One entry per CDR3 protein, called by TCRdb with MiXCR from the immunoSEQ multiplex PCR reads. This repertoire shows some 160,000 distinct CDR3 sequences, around 95% found once; its top ten account for roughly 0.08%. Sequencing was performed on CD4+ T cells from PBMCs. The receptors stem from a human donor with Susac syndrome. CDR3s include the opening cysteine and the closing phenylalanine or tryptophan. Fields, in order: D gene, V gene, J gene, clone size, CDR3 protein, CDR3 DNA. A D gene is named only where the DNA matches it firmly. Expanded clones are given a class, and other clones once, few, many or no size at all.

>TRBD1|TRBV7-6|TRBJ1-6|.
CASSSGQGGNSPLHF
TGTGCCAGCAGCTCCGGACAGGGAGGGAATTCACCCCTCCACTTT
>.|TRBV28|TRBJ2-7|.
CASIRGSFSGEQYF
TGTGCCAGCATCCGGGGGTCCTTCTCCGGCGAGCAGTACTTC
>.|TRBV28|TRBJ1-4|.
CASKGEKLFF
TGTGCCAGCAAGGGTGAAAAACTGTTTTTT
>.|TRBV12-3/TRBV12-4|TRBJ2-7|.
CASSPRVGEQYF
TGTGCCAGCAGTCCAAGGGTCGGCGAGCAGTACTTC
>TRBD2|TRBV4-1|TRBJ2-7|.
CASSQLGGSGYEQYF
TGCGCCAGCAGCCAATTGGGCGGGAGCGGATACGAGCAGTACTTC
>.|TRBV11-2|TRBJ2-7|once
CASSPHISGASSYEQYF
TGTGCCAGCAGCCCCCATATTTCAGGGGCTAGCTCCTACGAGCAGTACTTC
>.|TRBV7-3|TRBJ1-1|.
CASSLNSGNTEAFF
TGTGCCAGCAGCTTAAACTCAGGGAACACTGAAGCTTTCTTT
>.|TRBV5-1|TRBJ2-3|.
CASRSAEAVHTQYF
TGCGCCAGCAGATCGGCCGAAGCCGTACATACGCAGTATTTT
>.|TRBV20-1|TRBJ1-4|.
CSARVSGGDEKLFF
TGCAGTGCTAGAGTGTCCGGGGGCGATGAAAAACTGTTTTTT
>TRBD1|TRBV20-1|TRBJ2-7|.
CSAPLTGIDEQYF
TGCAGTGCTCCCTTGACAGGGATCGACGAGCAGTACTTC
>TRBD1|TRBV20-1|TRBJ1-5|.
CSAGGMRGLSNQPQHF
TGCAGTGCTGGGGGGATGAGGGGGCTGAGCAATCAGCCCCAGCATTTT
>.|TRBV12-3/TRBV12-4|TRBJ2-3|.
CASTPGTSSTDTQYF
TGTGCCAGCACCCCAGGGACCTCGAGCACAGATACGCAGTATTTT
>.|TRBV7-3|TRBJ2-2|.
CASSLSGHTGELFF
TGTGCCAGCAGCTTATCCGGCCACACCGGGGAGCTGTTTTTT
>TRBD2|TRBV5-1|TRBJ2-1|once
CASSFEGLAGNEQFF
TGCGCCAGCAGCTTCGAAGGACTAGCGGGGAATGAGCAGTTCTTC
>.|TRBV5-5|TRBJ1-6|.
CASSGNPNSPLHF
TGTGCCAGCTCGGGAAATCCCAATTCACCCCTCCACTTT
>TRBD2|TRBV27|TRBJ2-7|.
CASRSAGGNEQYF
TGTGCCAGCAGAAGTGCGGGGGGGAACGAGCAGTACTTC
>.|TRBV5-1|TRBJ2-1|.
CASSADSPEQFF
TGCGCCAGCAGCGCGGACTCCCCTGAGCAGTTCTTC
>.|TRBV20-1|TRBJ2-7|.
CSAPHGIFSYEQYF
TGCAGTGCCCCCCATGGGATTTTCTCCTACGAGCAGTACTTC
>.|TRBV5-6|TRBJ2-2|.
CASSLGQLNTGELFF
TGTGCCAGCAGCCTAGGACAGCTAAACACCGGGGAGCTGTTTTTT
>TRBD2|TRBV6-6|TRBJ2-7|.
CASNGAGVYEQYF
TGTGCCAGCAACGGAGCGGGAGTGTACGAGCAGTACTTC
>.|TRBV28|TRBJ2-3|.
CASNPGAFSTDTQYF
TGTGCCAGCAACCCTGGGGCTTTTAGCACAGATACGCAGTATTTT
>.|TRBV15|TRBJ1-2|.
CATSRDLAASNYGYTF
TGTGCCACCAGCAGAGATCTGGCAGCGTCTAACTATGGCTACACCTTC
>.|TRBV5-5|TRBJ2-2|.
CASSVSGGPRELFF
TGTGCCAGCAGCGTGTCCGGGGGCCCCCGGGAGCTGTTTTTT
>.|TRBV9|TRBJ1-2|.
CASSGTTVGYTF
TGTGCCAGCAGCGGGACAACTGTTGGCTACACCTTC
>.|TRBV23-1|TRBJ1-5|.
CASSQGQPQHF
TGCGCCAGCAGTCAAGGCCAGCCCCAGCATTTT
>.|TRBV20-1|TRBJ2-7|.
CSARDRVTASYEQYF
TGCAGTGCTAGAGATAGGGTGACCGCCTCCTACGAGCAGTACTTC
>.|TRBV4-1|TRBJ1-4|.
CASSQGVANEKLFF
TGCGCCAGCAGCCAGGGGGTTGCTAATGAAAAACTGTTTTTT
>TRBD1|TRBV20-1|TRBJ2-5|.
CSARGTGGPETQYF
TGCAGTGCTAGGGGGACAGGGGGCCCCGAGACCCAGTACTTC
>.|TRBV19|TRBJ2-1|once
CASSTLPGATYNEQFF
TGTGCCAGTAGTACGCTACCGGGAGCTACCTACAATGAGCAGTTCTTC
>.|TRBV19|TRBJ1-5|.
CASRAYTAANQPQHF
TGTGCCAGTAGGGCGTATACCGCTGCCAATCAGCCCCAGCATTTT
>.|TRBV4-1|TRBJ1-2|.
CASSQPPLGPNYGYTF
TGCGCCAGCAGCCAACCGCCCCTGGGACCTAACTATGGCTACACCTTC
>.|TRBV7-9|TRBJ1-5|.
CASSSERASNQPQHF
TGTGCCAGCAGCTCTGAGAGAGCGAGCAATCAGCCCCAGCATTTT
>.|TRBV20-1|TRBJ1-2|.
CSASPGTLGYTF
TGCAGTGCTAGCCCCGGGACCCTGGGCTACACCTTC
>.|TRBV20-1|TRBJ1-1|.
CSAFGQRTEAFF
TGCAGTGCTTTCGGACAGAGGACTGAAGCTTTCTTT
>TRBD1|TRBV5-1|TRBJ2-2|.
CASSSGTGPTGELFF
TGCGCCAGCAGCTCCGGGACAGGACCCACCGGGGAGCTGTTTTTT
>.|TRBV25-1|TRBJ2-7|few
CASSKQGYEQYF
TGTGCCAGCAGTAAGCAGGGCTACGAGCAGTACTTC
>.|TRBV15|TRBJ2-2|.
CATSRDRSPGELFF
TGTGCCACCAGCAGAGACAGGTCCCCCGGGGAGCTGTTTTTT
>.|TRBV5-1|TRBJ1-1|.
CASSLGGASWGTEAFF
TGCGCCAGCAGCTTGGGTGGGGCTTCGTGGGGTACTGAAGCTTTCTTT
>.|TRBV10-3|TRBJ2-1|.
CAISPMHDGSSYNEQFF
TGTGCCATCAGTCCCATGCATGACGGAAGCTCCTACAATGAGCAGTTCTTC
>.|TRBV25-1|TRBJ2-7|.
CASSEQAGGLYEQYF
TGTGCCAGCAGTGAACAAGCCGGGGGATTATACGAGCAGTACTTC